This TCR beta chain was documented in a study of T-cell reconstitution after alpha-beta-depleted transplantation in children. Unique molecular identifiers were incorporated into the prepared TCRbeta library. MiXCR, run by TCRdb on the PCR reads, gives a single entry per CDR3 protein. This table has 600,000 to 800,000 distinct CDR3 sequences, roughly 13% appearing once. This clonotype was found many times. Its matching antigen is unknown. Findings and caveats of the study: Alpha-beta T cells about two months after transplant reportedly derived from several hundred expanded graft clones. A year post-transplant, T-cell counts and diversity derived mostly from newly produced T cells. Surviving recipient T cells and thymic progenitors underlay high day-60 TCRbeta diversity in some patients.

This clonotype was obtained from a girl under 10 years old with congenital amegakaryocytic thrombocytopenia, due to receive a stem cell transplant. Specimen: PBMCs, collected before TCRalphabeta/CD19-depleted stem cell transplant.

The CDR3: CSASRAGATDTQYF. The CDR3 DNA follows: TGCAGTGCCAGTAGAGCGGGAGCCACAGATACGCAGTATTTT. J is TRBJ2-3 and V is TRBV20-1; 8 bases line up with TRBD2. Per germline, CDR1 DFQATT and CDR2 SNEGSKA (reference sequence). The V gene end was trimmed by 6 bases and the J gene end by 2 bases; junction bases not matched to a gene: 7. There are 14 residues in the CDR3.